This T cell receptor (beta chain) was retrieved from a study of vaccination and CD4 T cells after COVID-19. J gave up 0 bases and V 2 bases, and 11 bases lay outside the gene matches. The CDR3 sequence is 18 residues long. Per the germline V gene, CDR1 is MNHEY and CDR2 is SVGEGT. Treatment defined: roughly ten-day PBMC culture with coronavirus spike peptide pools or control peptides (ViraFEST assay). CD4+ T cells that had been cultured provided DNA sequenced with the Oncomine TCR Beta short-read assay. TCRdb reprocessed the PCR reads via MiXCR and lists one record per CDR3 protein. In the table there are about 19,000 distinct CDR3 sequences, around two fifths of which are singletons. Note on this clonotype: Its antigen is still unknown.

The clonotype originates from a human donor with COVID-19. Material for sequencing was cultured CD4+ T cells from blood. The chain couples TRBV6-2 or TRBV6-3 to TRBJ2-5; 8 bases fit TRBD2. The CDR3 sequence is CASSYPIGAGVYQETQYF. As DNA, the CDR3 is TGTGCCAGCAGTTACCCCATTGGAGCGGGGGTTTACCAAGAGACCCAGTACTTC.